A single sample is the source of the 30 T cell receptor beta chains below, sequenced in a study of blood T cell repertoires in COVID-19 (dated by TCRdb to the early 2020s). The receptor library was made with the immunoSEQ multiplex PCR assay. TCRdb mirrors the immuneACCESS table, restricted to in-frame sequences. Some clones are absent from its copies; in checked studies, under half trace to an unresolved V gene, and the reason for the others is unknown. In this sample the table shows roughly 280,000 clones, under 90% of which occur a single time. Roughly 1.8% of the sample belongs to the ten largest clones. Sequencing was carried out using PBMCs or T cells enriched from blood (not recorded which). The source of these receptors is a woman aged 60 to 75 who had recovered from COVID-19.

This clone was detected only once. The CDR3 spells CASSRTRGLANEKLFF. In nucleotides, the CDR3 is TGTGCCAGCTCACGTACCAGGGGCCTGGCTAATGAAAAACTGTTTTTT. V usage is TRBV18 and J usage is TRBJ1-4, with D tentatively TRBD1 (6 bases). The CDR3 length is 16 residues. CDR1 and CDR2 (germline): KGHSH, LQKENI. Trimming shortened V by 4 bases and J by 3 bases, and 15 bases separated the two germline ends.

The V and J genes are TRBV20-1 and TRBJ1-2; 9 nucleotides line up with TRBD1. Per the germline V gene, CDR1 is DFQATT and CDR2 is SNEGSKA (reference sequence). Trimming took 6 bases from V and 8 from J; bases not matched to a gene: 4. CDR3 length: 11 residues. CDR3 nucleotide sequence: TGCAGTGCCAGGACAGGGGAAGGCTACACCTTC. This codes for CSARTGEGYTF.

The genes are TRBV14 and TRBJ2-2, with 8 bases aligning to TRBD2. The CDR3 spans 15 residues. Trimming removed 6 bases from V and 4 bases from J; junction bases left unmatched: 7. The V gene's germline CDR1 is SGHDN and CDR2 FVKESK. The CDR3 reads CASRLSGSSTGELFF. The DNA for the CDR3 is TGTGCCAGCAGACTAAGCGGGAGTAGCACCGGGGAGCTGTTTTTT.

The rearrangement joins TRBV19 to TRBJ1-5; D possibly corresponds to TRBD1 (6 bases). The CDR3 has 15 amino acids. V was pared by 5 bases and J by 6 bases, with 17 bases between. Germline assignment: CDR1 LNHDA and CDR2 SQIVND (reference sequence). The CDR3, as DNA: TGTGCCAGTAGTTTTCAACAGGGTTTTAGTCAGCCCCAGCATTTT. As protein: CASSFQQGFSQPQHF.

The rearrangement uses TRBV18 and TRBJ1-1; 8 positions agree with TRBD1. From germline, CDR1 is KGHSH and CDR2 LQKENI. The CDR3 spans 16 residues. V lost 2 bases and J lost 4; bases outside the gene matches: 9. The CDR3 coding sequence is TGTGCCAGCTCACCAAATTCGCGGCAGGGGGCCACTGAAGCTTTCTTT. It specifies CASSPNSRQGATEAFF.

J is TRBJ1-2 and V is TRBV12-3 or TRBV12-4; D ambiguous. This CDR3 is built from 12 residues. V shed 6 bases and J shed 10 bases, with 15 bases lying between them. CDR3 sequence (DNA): TGTGCCAGCAGCCGCCCTGGGAGTGACTACACCTTC. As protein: CASSRPGSDYTF.

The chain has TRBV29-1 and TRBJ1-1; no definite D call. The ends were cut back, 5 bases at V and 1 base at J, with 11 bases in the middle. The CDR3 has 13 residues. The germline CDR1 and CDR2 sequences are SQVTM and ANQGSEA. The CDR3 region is CSVPIGENTEAFF. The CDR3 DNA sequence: TGCAGCGTTCCTATCGGGGAGAACACTGAAGCTTTCTTT.

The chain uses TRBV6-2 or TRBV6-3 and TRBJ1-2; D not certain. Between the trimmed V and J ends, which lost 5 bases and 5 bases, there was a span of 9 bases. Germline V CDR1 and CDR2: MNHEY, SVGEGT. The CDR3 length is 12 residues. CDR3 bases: TGTGCCAGCAGTGAGAGGTTATATGGCTACACCTTC. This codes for CASSERLYGYTF.

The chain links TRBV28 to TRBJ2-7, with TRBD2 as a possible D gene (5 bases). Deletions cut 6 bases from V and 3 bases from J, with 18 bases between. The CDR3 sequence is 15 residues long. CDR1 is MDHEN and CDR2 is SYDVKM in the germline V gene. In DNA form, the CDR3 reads TGTGCCAGCAGACCCGTGACGGGGAAGGGCTACGAGCAGTACTTC. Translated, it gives CASRPVTGKGYEQYF.

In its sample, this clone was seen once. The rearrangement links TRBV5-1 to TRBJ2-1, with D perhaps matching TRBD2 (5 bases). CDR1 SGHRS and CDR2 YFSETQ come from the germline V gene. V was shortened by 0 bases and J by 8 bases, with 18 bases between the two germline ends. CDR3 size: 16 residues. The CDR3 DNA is TGCGCCAGCAGCTTGGGAGGGAGCGCGGGTGCCGATGAGCAGTTCTTC. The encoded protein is CASSLGGSAGADEQFF.

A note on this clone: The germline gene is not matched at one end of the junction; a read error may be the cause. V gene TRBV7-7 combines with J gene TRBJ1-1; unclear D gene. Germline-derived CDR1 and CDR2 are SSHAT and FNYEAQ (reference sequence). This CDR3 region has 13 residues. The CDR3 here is CASSFGRGTEAFF. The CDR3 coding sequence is TGTGCTAGCAGCTTTGGGCGGGGCACTGAAGCTTTCTTT.

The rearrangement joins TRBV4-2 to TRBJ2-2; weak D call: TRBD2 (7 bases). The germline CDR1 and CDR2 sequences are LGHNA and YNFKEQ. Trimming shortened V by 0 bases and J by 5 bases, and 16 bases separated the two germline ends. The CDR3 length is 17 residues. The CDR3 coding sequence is TGTGCCAGCAGCCAAGATCAAGGGGGGGGGCCGACCGGGGAGCTGTTTTTT. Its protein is CASSQDQGGGPTGELFF.

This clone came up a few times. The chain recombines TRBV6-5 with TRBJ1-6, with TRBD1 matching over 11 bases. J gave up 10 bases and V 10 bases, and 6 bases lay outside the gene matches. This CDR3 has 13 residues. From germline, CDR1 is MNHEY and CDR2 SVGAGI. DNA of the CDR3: TGTGCCATCGGACAGGGGGCTAGGTCACCCCTCCACTTT. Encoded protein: CAIGQGARSPLHF.

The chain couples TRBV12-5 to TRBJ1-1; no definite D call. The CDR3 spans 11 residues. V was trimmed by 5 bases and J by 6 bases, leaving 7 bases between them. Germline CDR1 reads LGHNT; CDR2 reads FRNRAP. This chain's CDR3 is CASGTGAEAFF. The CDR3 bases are TGTGCTAGTGGTACCGGGGCTGAAGCTTTCTTT.

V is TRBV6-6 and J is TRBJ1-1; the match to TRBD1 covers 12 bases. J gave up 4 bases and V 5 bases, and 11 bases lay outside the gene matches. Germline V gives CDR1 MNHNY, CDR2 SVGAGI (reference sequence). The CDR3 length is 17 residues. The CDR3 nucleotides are TGTGCCAGCAGTCACGGGACAGGGGGCGCTTCTATCACTGAAGCTTTCTTT. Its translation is CASSHGTGGASITEAFF.

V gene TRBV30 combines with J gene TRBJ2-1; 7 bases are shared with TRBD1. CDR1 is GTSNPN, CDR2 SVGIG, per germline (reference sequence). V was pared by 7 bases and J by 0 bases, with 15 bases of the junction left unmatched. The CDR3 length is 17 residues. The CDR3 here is CAFAGQVKSASYNEQFF. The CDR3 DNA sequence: TGTGCCTTCGCAGGACAGGTCAAATCCGCCTCCTACAATGAGCAGTTCTTC.

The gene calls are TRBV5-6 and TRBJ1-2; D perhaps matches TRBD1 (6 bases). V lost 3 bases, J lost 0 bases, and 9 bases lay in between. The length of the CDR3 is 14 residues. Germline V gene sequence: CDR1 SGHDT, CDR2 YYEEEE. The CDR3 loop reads CASSWDTANYGYTF. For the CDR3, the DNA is TGTGCCAGCAGCTGGGACACAGCTAACTATGGCTACACCTTC.

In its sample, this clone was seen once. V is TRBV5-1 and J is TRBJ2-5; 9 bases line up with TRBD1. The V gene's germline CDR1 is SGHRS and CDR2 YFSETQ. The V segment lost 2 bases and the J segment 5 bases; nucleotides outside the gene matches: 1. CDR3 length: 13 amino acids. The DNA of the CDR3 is TGCGCCAGCAGCTTCGGACAGGGGGAGACCCAGTACTTC. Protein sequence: CASSFGQGETQYF.

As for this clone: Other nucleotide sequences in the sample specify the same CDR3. This CDR3 reads CAWSVRAGTEAFF. The CDR3 coding sequence is TGTGCCTGGAGTGTTCGGGCGGGAACTGAAGCTTTCTTT. The V call is TRBV30, the J call TRBJ1-1; D unclear. V was clipped by 0 bases and J by 5 bases, with 10 bases between them. This CDR3 comprises 13 residues. Looked up from germline, CDR1 is GTSNPN and CDR2 is SVGIG (reference sequence).

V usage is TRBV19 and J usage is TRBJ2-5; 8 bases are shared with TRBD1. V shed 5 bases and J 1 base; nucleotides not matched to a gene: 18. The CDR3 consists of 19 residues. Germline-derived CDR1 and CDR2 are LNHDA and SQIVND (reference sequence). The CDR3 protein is CASSDGQGWVPASQETQYF. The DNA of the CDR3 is TGTGCCAGTAGTGATGGACAGGGTTGGGTTCCTGCGAGCCAAGAGACCCAGTACTTC.

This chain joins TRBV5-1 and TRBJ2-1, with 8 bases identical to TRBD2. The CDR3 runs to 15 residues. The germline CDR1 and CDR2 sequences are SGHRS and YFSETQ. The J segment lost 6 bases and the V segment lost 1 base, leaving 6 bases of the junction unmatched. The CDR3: CASSLSAGVSNEQFF. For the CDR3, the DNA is TGCGCCAGCAGCTTGTCAGCGGGAGTTAGCAATGAGCAGTTCTTC.

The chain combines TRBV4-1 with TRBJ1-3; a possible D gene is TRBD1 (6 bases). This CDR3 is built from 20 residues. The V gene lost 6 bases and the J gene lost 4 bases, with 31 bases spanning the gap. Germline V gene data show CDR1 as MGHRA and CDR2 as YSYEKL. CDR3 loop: CASSSHGQLGSTQLGNTIYF. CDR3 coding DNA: TGCGCCAGCAGTTCCCATGGACAGTTAGGATCTACACAACTAGGAAACACCATATATTTT.

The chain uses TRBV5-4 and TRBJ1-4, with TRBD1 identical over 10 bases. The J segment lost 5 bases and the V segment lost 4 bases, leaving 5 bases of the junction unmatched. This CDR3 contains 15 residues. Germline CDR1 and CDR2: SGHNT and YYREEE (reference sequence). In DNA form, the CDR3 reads TGTGCCAGCAGCGACTGGACAGGGGGAAATGAAAAACTGTTTTTT. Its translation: CASSDWTGGNEKLFF.

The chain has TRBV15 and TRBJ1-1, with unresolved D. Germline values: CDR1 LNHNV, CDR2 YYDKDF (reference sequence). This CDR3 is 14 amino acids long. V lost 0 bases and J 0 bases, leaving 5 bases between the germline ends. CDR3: CATSRDSMNTEAFF. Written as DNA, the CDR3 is TGTGCCACCAGCAGAGATAGCATGAACACTGAAGCTTTCTTT.

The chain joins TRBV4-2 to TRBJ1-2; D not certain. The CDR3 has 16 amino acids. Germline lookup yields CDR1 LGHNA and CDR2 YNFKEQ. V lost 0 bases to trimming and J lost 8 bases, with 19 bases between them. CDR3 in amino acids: CASSQDVLPLSEGYTF. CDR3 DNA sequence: TGTGCCAGCAGCCAAGATGTTTTACCTCTCTCCGAGGGCTACACCTTC.

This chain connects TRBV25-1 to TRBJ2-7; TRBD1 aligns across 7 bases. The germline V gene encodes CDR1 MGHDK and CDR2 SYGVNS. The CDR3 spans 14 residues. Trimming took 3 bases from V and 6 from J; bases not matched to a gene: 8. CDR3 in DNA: TGTGCCAGCAGTGAGACAGGGCATACAGTCGAGCAGTACTTC. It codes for CASSETGHTVEQYF.

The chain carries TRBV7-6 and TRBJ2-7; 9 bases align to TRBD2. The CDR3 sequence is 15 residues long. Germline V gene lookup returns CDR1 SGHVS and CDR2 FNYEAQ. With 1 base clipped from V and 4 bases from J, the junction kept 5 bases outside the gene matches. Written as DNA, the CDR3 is TGTGCCAGCAGCTTAGTCGCTAGCGGGGTTTACGAGCAGTACTTC. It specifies CASSLVASGVYEQYF.

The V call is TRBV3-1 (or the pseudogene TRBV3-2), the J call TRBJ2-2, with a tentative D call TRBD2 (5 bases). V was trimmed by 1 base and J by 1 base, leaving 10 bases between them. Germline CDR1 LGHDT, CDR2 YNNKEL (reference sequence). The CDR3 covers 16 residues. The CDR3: CASSQVAAGNTGELFF. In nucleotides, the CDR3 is TGTGCCAGCAGCCAAGTCGCGGCGGGGAACACCGGGGAGCTGTTTTTT.

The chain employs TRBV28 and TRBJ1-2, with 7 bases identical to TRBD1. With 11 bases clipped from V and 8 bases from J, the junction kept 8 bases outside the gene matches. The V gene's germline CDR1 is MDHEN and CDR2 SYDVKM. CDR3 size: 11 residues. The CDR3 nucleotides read TGTGCCGGGGAGACAGGGAACGGCTACACCTTC. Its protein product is CAGETGNGYTF.

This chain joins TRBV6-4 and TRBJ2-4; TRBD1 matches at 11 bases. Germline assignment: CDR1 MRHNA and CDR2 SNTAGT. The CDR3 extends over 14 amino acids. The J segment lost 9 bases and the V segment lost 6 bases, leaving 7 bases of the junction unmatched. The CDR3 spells CASSEGQGAGIQYF. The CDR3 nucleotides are TGTGCCAGCAGCGAAGGACAGGGGGCGGGCATTCAGTACTTC.